This T cell receptor (beta chain) appears in the sequencing data of a study of T cells after somatic rescue of genetic block. Libraries were prepared by immunoSEQ multiplex PCR; TCRdb keeps only in-frame clonotypes and omits some of them. This table holds approximately 15,000 clones, under 80% found once. V gave up 0 bases and J gave up 3 bases; unmatched junction bases: 2. CDR1 and CDR2 (germline): ENHRY, SYGVKD. This CDR3 region has 15 residues. The material sequenced was peripheral blood mononuclear cells (PBMCs). The clonotype originates from a man aged 18 to 35. The chain combines TRBV10-3 with TRBJ2-1; 7 positions agree with TRBD2. For the CDR3, the DNA is TGTGCCATCAGTGAGTCAGCGGGGAGCTACAATGAGCAGTTCTTC. It yields the protein CAISESAGSYNEQFF.